Following are 15 T cell receptor beta chains from one sample sequenced in a study of Ad26.COV2.S vaccination and SARS-CoV-2 variants. The table came from immunoSEQ multiplex PCR; TCRdb's copy has only in-frame clones and leaves some out. Of 350,000 to 450,000 clones detected, approximately 91% appear once; the ten largest clones hold 1.5% to 2%. Treatment: 15 to 20 received Ad26.COV2.S at low or high dose, single or two shots; about five received placebo; per-sample allocation not given. Collection of the samples took place on day 63 after the first injection of vaccine or placebo. The sequencing used peripheral blood, collected in a trial of Ad26.COV2.S vaccine versus placebo. The receptors derive from a person aged 18-60 years who received the Ad26.COV2.S COVID-19 vaccine or a placebo.

In its sample, this clone was seen once. This rearrangement joins TRBV6-6 to TRBJ1-1; D might be TRBD1 (5 bases). The V gene lost 8 bases and the J gene lost 1 base, with 11 bases spanning the gap. CDR3 size: 13 residues. CDR1 is MNHNY and CDR2 is SVGAGI in the germline V gene (reference sequence). The DNA for the CDR3 is TGTGCCAGCGGGACGACAGCGAACACTGAAGCTTTCTTT. Translation: CASGTTANTEAFF.

This clone was found a few times. The chain joins TRBV28 to TRBJ1-1; D may be TRBD1 (6 bases). From germline, CDR1 is MDHEN and CDR2 SYDVKM. The CDR3 is made up of 19 amino acids. V was clipped by 2 bases and J by 0 bases, with 22 bases between them. CDR3 protein: CASSLRPPGQPRLNTEAFF. Here the CDR3 DNA reads TGTGCCAGCAGTTTACGCCCCCCGGGACAACCGAGATTGAACACTGAAGCTTTCTTT.

The V and J genes are TRBV6-5 and TRBJ2-1; weak D call: TRBD2 (7 bases). The V and J ends lost 7 bases and 2 bases respectively, with 15 bases between them. CDR1 is MNHEY and CDR2 is SVGAGI in the germline V gene. CDR3 length: 15 amino acids. Here the CDR3 reads CASTKGGGAYNEQFF. CDR3 nucleotides: TGTGCCAGCACCAAGGGAGGGGGAGCCTACAATGAGCAGTTCTTC.

The rearrangement joins TRBV30 to TRBJ1-3; D remains unclear. V dropped 3 bases and J dropped 3 bases, with 18 bases sitting between them. The germline V gene encodes CDR1 GTSNPN and CDR2 SVGIG (reference sequence). The CDR3 runs 16 residues. CDR3: CAWSSSGWGYGNTIYF. The CDR3 DNA reads as TGTGCCTGGAGCAGTTCGGGGTGGGGATATGGAAACACCATATATTTT.

The chain has TRBV12-3 or TRBV12-4 and TRBJ1-4; a possible D gene is TRBD1 (5 bases). Trimming stripped 3 bases from V and 8 bases from J, with 10 bases between. This CDR3 has 13 amino acids. As DNA, the CDR3 is TGTGCCAGCAGTTTGGACGGGGGGGAAAAACTGTTTTTT. Translating gives CASSLDGGEKLFF.

This chain uses TRBV7-9 with TRBJ2-7, with 8 bases matching TRBD1. This CDR3 is built from 16 residues. Looked up from germline, CDR1 is SEHNR and CDR2 is FQNEAQ (reference sequence). With 5 bases clipped from V and 5 bases from J, the junction kept 14 bases outside the gene matches. CDR3 coding DNA: TGTGCCAGCAGCCCAGCTGACAGGGGCCCAGGCCACGAGCAGTACTTC. Protein sequence: CASSPADRGPGHEQYF.

The rearrangement uses TRBV7-9 and TRBJ1-1; 8 bases align to TRBD1. J lost 10 bases, V lost 6 bases, and 13 bases had no gene match. The germline V gene encodes CDR1 SEHNR and CDR2 FQNEAQ (reference sequence). This CDR3 is built from 14 residues. The CDR3 nucleotides read TGTGCCAGCAGGAACGATACAGGGGGAGAGGGAGCTTTCTTT. Translated: CASRNDTGGEGAFF.

This clone was picked up one time. The chain couples TRBV7-8 to TRBJ1-2; D is ambiguous. The CDR3 is made up of 13 amino acids. CDR1 and CDR2 (germline): SGHVS, FQNEAQ. V lost 5 bases to trimming and J lost 6 bases, with 13 bases between them. The CDR3 region is CASSDTSGDGYTF. The DNA of the CDR3 is TGTGCCAGCAGCGACACGAGTGGGGATGGCTACACCTTC.

V usage is TRBV5-8 and J usage is TRBJ2-1, with 8 bases identical to TRBD2. V shed 1 base and J 7 bases; nucleotides not matched to a gene: 4. This CDR3 region has 14 residues. Looked up from germline, CDR1 is SGHTS and CDR2 is YDEGEE. As DNA, the CDR3 is TGTGCCAGCAGCTTGTCGGGGGGGCGTAATGAGCAGTTCTTC. Its protein is CASSLSGGRNEQFF. The variable domain in full, completed from reference TRBV5-8 and TRBJ2-1, reads EAGVTQSPTHLIKTRGQQATLRCSPISGHTSVYWYQQALGLGLQFLLWYDEGEERNRGNFPPRFSGRQFPNYSSELNVNALELEDSALYLCASSLSGGRNEQFFGPGTRLTVL.

The chain employs TRBV5-1 and TRBJ2-7; 8 bases are a match to TRBD2. This CDR3 comprises 14 residues. Germline CDR1 and CDR2: SGHRS and YFSETQ. Trimming cost V 4 bases and J 5 bases; bases outside gene matches: 8. The CDR3 bases are TGCGCCAGCAGCCCGAGCGGGAGTCGAGACGAGCAGTACTTC. Translation: CASSPSGSRDEQYF. Full variable domain (outside the CDR3, taken from reference TRBV5-1 and TRBJ2-7): KAGVTQTPRYLIKTRGQQVTLSCSPISGHRSVSWYQQTPGQGLQFLFEYFSETQRNKGNFPGRFSGRQFSNSRSEMNVSTLELGDSALYLCASSPSGSRDEQYFGPGTRLTVT.

This clone was detected only once. The chain links TRBV5-1 to TRBJ2-5; 7 nucleotides line up with TRBD1. The CDR3 sequence is 15 residues long. Germline CDR1 is SGHRS and CDR2 is YFSETQ. J gave up 1 base and V 1 base, and 4 bases lay outside the gene matches. Written as DNA, the CDR3 is TGCGCCAGCAGCTTGCCCGGGACAGCCCAAGAGACCCAGTACTTC. Its translation: CASSLPGTAQETQYF.

V gene TRBV19 combines with J gene TRBJ1-2, with 8 bases identical to TRBD1. The CDR3 runs 16 residues. CDR1 and CDR2 from the germline V gene are LNHDA and SQIVND (reference sequence). With V trimmed by 1 base and J by 1 base, 5 bases remained unmatched. CDR3 protein: CASSIGPTGVNYGYTF. Written as DNA, the CDR3 is TGTGCCAGTAGTATAGGCCCGACAGGGGTTAACTATGGCTACACCTTC.

V gene TRBV19 combines with J gene TRBJ1-2; D possibly corresponds to TRBD1 (5 bases). This CDR3 has 16 amino acids. Looked up from germline, CDR1 is LNHDA and CDR2 is SQIVND (reference sequence). V dropped 10 bases and J dropped 7 bases, with 28 bases sitting between them. CDR3 nucleotides: TGTGCCACCAGGCCGGTAGGGGAGGGATCGGCTTTTGGCTACACCTTC. Amino acids: CATRPVGEGSAFGYTF.

This clone was seen once. This rearrangement joins TRBV12-3 or TRBV12-4 to TRBJ2-7; D possibly uses TRBD1 or TRBD2 (5 bases each). CDR3 length equals 12 residues. V was clipped by 6 bases and J by 6 bases, with 12 bases between them. The CDR3 reads CASSPGRLEQYF. The CDR3 region has the DNA TGTGCCAGCAGCCCGGGACGCCTCGAGCAGTACTTC.

V and J are TRBV6-5 and TRBJ1-5; 10 bases line up with TRBD1. Looked up from germline, CDR1 is MNHEY and CDR2 is SVGAGI. This CDR3 spans 14 amino acids. J gave up 7 bases and V 6 bases, and 6 bases lay outside the gene matches. The CDR3 spells CASRPTGGGQPQHF. The CDR3 DNA sequence: TGTGCCAGCAGACCGACAGGGGGCGGGCAGCCCCAGCATTTT.